Listed below are T cell receptor beta chains from one sample, sequenced in a study. MiXCR, applied by TCRdb to the 5' RACE reads, yields one record per CDR3 protein. Among tens of thousands of distinct CDR3 sequences listed, approximately 24% were seen once. What was sequenced was tumor-infiltrating naive CD4+ T cells sorted from the breast tumor. The receptor source for this set is a female donor with breast cancer. Both conserved end residues are part of each CDR3. The order of the fields is clone size, D gene, V gene, J gene, CDR3 DNA, CDR3 protein. A D gene is named only where the DNA matches it firmly. A row's size may be missing; if present it is once, few, many or a size class.

clone size: few
D gene: -
V gene: TRBV7-9
J gene: TRBJ1-1
CDR3 DNA: TGTGCCAGCAGCTTAGATACTATGAACACTGAAGCTTTCTTT
CDR3 protein: CASSLDTMNTEAFF

clone size: few
D gene: TRBD2
V gene: TRBV5-1
J gene: TRBJ2-2
CDR3 DNA: TGCGCCAGCAGCTTTCCGGGACTAGCGGGGGGTAACACCGGGGAGCTGTTTTTT
CDR3 protein: CASSFPGLAGGNTGELFF

clone size: -
D gene: -
V gene: TRBV4-1
J gene: TRBJ2-3
CDR3 DNA: TGCGCCAGCAGCCAAGTCGTTGGACTTGGTACGCAGTATTTT
CDR3 protein: CASSQVVGLGTQYF

clone size: -
D gene: -
V gene: TRBV6-6
J gene: TRBJ1-2
CDR3 DNA: TGTGCCAGCAGTCCTTGGCCCAACTATGGCTACACCTTC
CDR3 protein: CASSPWPNYGYTF

clone size: once
D gene: TRBD2
V gene: TRBV11-3
J gene: TRBJ2-2
CDR3 DNA: TGTGCCAGCAGGGGAGGGAACGCGAACACCGGGGAGCTGTTTTTT
CDR3 protein: CASRGGNANTGELFF

clone size: -
D gene: TRBD1
V gene: TRBV20-1
J gene: TRBJ1-5
CDR3 DNA: TGCAGTGCTAGGGACAGGTACAATCGACCCCAGCATTTT
CDR3 protein: CSARDRYNRPQHF

clone size: few
D gene: TRBD1
V gene: TRBV29-1
J gene: TRBJ2-7
CDR3 DNA: TGCAGCGTTGGTCAGGGGGCTAGGCAGTACTTC
CDR3 protein: CSVGQGARQYF

clone size: many
D gene: -
V gene: TRBV9
J gene: TRBJ1-2
CDR3 DNA: TGTGCCAGCAGCGTAGATTCGGGACCTCCTCGCGGCTACACCTTC
CDR3 protein: CASSVDSGPPRGYTF

clone size: -
D gene: TRBD2
V gene: TRBV29-1
J gene: TRBJ2-1
CDR3 DNA: TGCAGCGCCGGGACTAGCAACAATGAGCAGTTCTTC
CDR3 protein: CSAGTSNNEQFF

clone size: many
D gene: TRBD2
V gene: TRBV7-3
J gene: TRBJ2-3
CDR3 DNA: TGTGCCAGCAGCGCCGGGACTAGCGGGAGGAGGAGTACGCAGTATTTT
CDR3 protein: CASSAGTSGRRSTQYF

clone size: few
D gene: -
V gene: TRBV2
J gene: TRBJ1-1
CDR3 DNA: TGTGCCAGCAGATCCAGTGTGCAGGACACTGAAGCTTTCTTT
CDR3 protein: CASRSSVQDTEAFF

clone size: few
D gene: TRBD2
V gene: TRBV5-1
J gene: TRBJ2-7
CDR3 DNA: TGCGCCAGCAGCCCAGGACTAGCGGGAGGTCGTGAGCAGTACTTC
CDR3 protein: CASSPGLAGGREQYF

clone size: -
D gene: -
V gene: TRBV20-1
J gene: TRBJ1-1
CDR3 DNA: TGCAGTGTAACGAAGGGGTTTCTGAACACTGAAGCTTTCTTT
CDR3 protein: CSVTKGFLNTEAFF

clone size: many
D gene: -
V gene: TRBV6-6
J gene: TRBJ1-1
CDR3 DNA: TGTGCCAGCAGTACGACTGGTGCGGCTTTCTTT
CDR3 protein: CASSTTGAAFF

clone size: few
D gene: -
V gene: TRBV20-1
J gene: TRBJ1-1
CDR3 DNA: TGCAGGGGTCTGCAGGGTTCTGAAGCTTTCTTT
CDR3 protein: CRGLQGSEAFF

clone size: few
D gene: -
V gene: TRBV7-3
J gene: TRBJ2-2
CDR3 DNA: TGTGCCAGCAGCTTGTCTAGCGTCTCGAACACCGGGGAGCTGTTTTTT
CDR3 protein: CASSLSSVSNTGELFF

clone size: -
D gene: -
V gene: TRBV5-6
J gene: TRBJ2-3
CDR3 DNA: TGTGCCAGCAGCTCGACGAGGACAGCTGGCACAGATACGCAGTATTTT
CDR3 protein: CASSSTRTAGTDTQYF

clone size: -
D gene: -
V gene: TRBV7-8
J gene: TRBJ2-7
CDR3 DNA: TGTGCCAGCGGACCAACTAGCATTTTCTACGAGCAGTACTTC
CDR3 protein: CASGPTSIFYEQYF

clone size: few
D gene: TRBD2
V gene: TRBV5-1
J gene: TRBJ2-1
CDR3 DNA: TGCGCCAGCAGCATAGCGGGAAGGGAGCAGTTCTTC
CDR3 protein: CASSIAGREQFF

clone size: few
D gene: -
V gene: TRBV7-3
J gene: TRBJ2-1
CDR3 DNA: TGTGCCAGCGGGCAGAGTGACAATGAGCAGTTCTTC
CDR3 protein: CASGQSDNEQFF

clone size: few
D gene: -
V gene: TRBV20-1
J gene: TRBJ1-2
CDR3 DNA: TGCAGTGCTAGAGAGGAAGGTTTGGGCTACACCTTC
CDR3 protein: CSAREEGLGYTF

clone size: many
D gene: -
V gene: TRBV7-9
J gene: TRBJ2-3
CDR3 DNA: TGTGCCAGCCGCCCGCTGTTGCACGCCGCAGATACGCAGTATTTT
CDR3 protein: CASRPLLHAADTQYF

clone size: few
D gene: -
V gene: TRBV12-3/TRBV12-4
J gene: TRBJ2-1
CDR3 DNA: TGTGCCAGCAGCCATACTAGCAATGAGCAGTTCTTC
CDR3 protein: CASSHTSNEQFF

clone size: few
D gene: -
V gene: TRBV5-1
J gene: TRBJ1-1
CDR3 DNA: TGCGCCAGCAGCTTGACAGACGTGAACACTGAAGCTTTCTTT
CDR3 protein: CASSLTDVNTEAFF

clone size: few
D gene: -
V gene: TRBV7-9
J gene: TRBJ1-2
CDR3 DNA: TGTGCCAGCAGCCCCGAGGTCAGCCCCTATGGCTACACCTTC
CDR3 protein: CASSPEVSPYGYTF

clone size: -
D gene: -
V gene: TRBV3-1
J gene: TRBJ2-2
CDR3 DNA: TGTGCCAGCAGCCAAGATCTTAATAGGCCCGGGGAGCTGTTTTTT
CDR3 protein: CASSQDLNRPGELFF

clone size: -
D gene: -
V gene: TRBV12-3/TRBV12-4
J gene: TRBJ1-2
CDR3 DNA: TGTACCAGCGGATACTACAGGGAAGGATATGGCTACACCTTC
CDR3 protein: CTSGYYREGYGYTF

clone size: -
D gene: -
V gene: TRBV6-1
J gene: TRBJ1-2
CDR3 DNA: TGTGCCAGCAGTGAACGCCGCCCCCGGGACTATGGCTACACCTTC
CDR3 protein: CASSERRPRDYGYTF

clone size: few
D gene: -
V gene: TRBV2
J gene: TRBJ2-1
CDR3 DNA: TGTGCCAGCAGTGTAGTCAATGAGCAGTTCTTC
CDR3 protein: CASSVVNEQFF

clone size: -
D gene: -
V gene: TRBV29-1
J gene: TRBJ1-2
CDR3 DNA: TGCAGCGTTGAAGGGACTATCGGATATGGCTACATCTTC
CDR3 protein: CSVEGTIGYGYIF

clone size: few
D gene: TRBD2
V gene: TRBV5-1
J gene: TRBJ2-1
CDR3 DNA: TGCGCCAGCAGCTTGTTCGGGACTAGCGGGAGGGATGAGCAGTTCTTC
CDR3 protein: CASSLFGTSGRDEQFF

clone size: few
D gene: TRBD1
V gene: TRBV7-2
J gene: TRBJ1-4
CDR3 DNA: TGTGCCAGCAGCTTAGTCTGGGGGCGCGGGGACAGGCTGTTTTTT
CDR3 protein: CASSLVWGRGDRLFF

clone size: -
D gene: -
V gene: TRBV29-1
J gene: TRBJ2-5
CDR3 DNA: TGCAGCGTTAGTGGGGGCGAGACCCAGTACTTC
CDR3 protein: CSVSGGETQYF

clone size: -
D gene: TRBD2
V gene: TRBV4-1
J gene: TRBJ2-5
CDR3 DNA: TGCGCCAGCAGCCAAGATCGATTGCGGGAGGTAGCCCCTGAGACCCAGTACTTC
CDR3 protein: CASSQDRLREVAPETQYF

clone size: -
D gene: -
V gene: TRBV7-2
J gene: TRBJ1-2
CDR3 DNA: TGTGCCAGCAGCCCCGACGGCAACTATGGCTACACCTTC
CDR3 protein: CASSPDGNYGYTF

clone size: few
D gene: -
V gene: TRBV7-2
J gene: TRBJ2-1
CDR3 DNA: TGTGCCAGCAGCTTAGTGAGGGGTGAGCAGTTCTTC
CDR3 protein: CASSLVRGEQFF

clone size: few
D gene: TRBD2
V gene: TRBV7-2
J gene: TRBJ2-7
CDR3 DNA: TGTGCCAGCGCGGGGGATAGAGCATCCTACGAGCAGTACTTC
CDR3 protein: CASAGDRASYEQYF

clone size: few
D gene: TRBD2
V gene: TRBV5-1
J gene: TRBJ2-3
CDR3 DNA: TGCGCCAGCAGCTTGGTTGGGACTAGCCCAGATACGCAGTATTTT
CDR3 protein: CASSLVGTSPDTQYF

clone size: few
D gene: -
V gene: TRBV20-1
J gene: TRBJ1-5
CDR3 DNA: TGCAGTGCTAGAGATGCAAAGACCCATCAGCCCCAGCATTTT
CDR3 protein: CSARDAKTHQPQHF

clone size: few
D gene: -
V gene: TRBV7-8
J gene: TRBJ2-5
CDR3 DNA: TGTGCCAGCAGCCTGGGGAGAGCGGAGACCCAGTACTTC
CDR3 protein: CASSLGRAETQYF